These 30 T cell receptor beta chains were sequenced from one sample in a study of blood T cell repertoires in COVID-19. The repertoire was sequenced with immunoSEQ multiplex PCR; TCRdb's copy has only in-frame clones and lacks some. Of around 130,000 clones listed, roughly four fifths were seen once; the top ten hold approximately 3.6%. The sequencing sample was made of PBMCs or T cells enriched from blood (not recorded which). The source of these receptors is a woman in her fifties or sixties with acute COVID-19.

This chain links TRBV28 with TRBJ2-1, with TRBD2 matching over 13 bases. With V trimmed by 4 bases and J by 2 bases, 5 bases remained unmatched. CDR3 length equals 17 residues. CDR1 is MDHEN and CDR2 is SYDVKM in the germline V gene. CDR3 bases: TGTGCCAGCAGTTCCCCGGGACTAGCGGGACCCTACAATGAGCAGTTCTTC. It encodes CASSSPGLAGPYNEQFF.

By share of the sample, this clone is medium-sized. V and J are TRBV19 and TRBJ2-5; D possibly matches TRBD1 or TRBD2 (6 bases each). The CDR3 length is 12 residues. Germline loops: CDR1 LNHDA, CDR2 SQIVND (reference sequence). Trimming cost V 10 bases and J 5 bases, with 14 bases left between them. CDR3 in DNA: TGTGCCACTAGACAGGCGGGGGAGACCCAGTACTTC. Its protein product is CATRQAGETQYF.

The chain carries TRBV7-3 and TRBJ2-1; TRBD2 matches 7 bases. The CDR3 extends over 16 amino acids. CDR1 is SGHTA, CDR2 FQGTGA, per germline. V shed 4 bases, J shed 2 bases, and the junction held 8 bases outside the gene matches. The CDR3 sequence is CASSSNRGSPYNEQFF. The CDR3 coding sequence is TGTGCCAGCAGCTCAAATCGCGGGAGCCCCTACAATGAGCAGTTCTTC.

As for this clone: The junction departs from the called germline gene at one end, perhaps through a read error. The V and J genes are TRBV19 and TRBJ2-3; 7 positions agree with TRBD1. Germline lookup yields CDR1 LNHDA and CDR2 SQIVND (reference sequence). This CDR3 contains 14 residues. The CDR3 is CASSISGQNGILDF. The DNA of the CDR3 is TGTGCCAGTAGTATTTCGGGACAGAATGGTATCCTGGACTTT.

The CDR3 bases are TGTGCCAGCACTGTCCCCGGGACAGGGTCCACTGAAGCTTTCTTT. Translation: CASTVPGTGSTEAFF. The chain carries TRBV28 and TRBJ1-1, with 9 bases lining up with TRBD1. The germline V gene encodes CDR1 MDHEN and CDR2 SYDVKM. The CDR3 extends over 15 amino acids. Losses at the gene ends were 7 bases for V and 4 bases for J; bases not matched to a gene: 10.

This chain connects TRBV19 to TRBJ1-3; 9 bases are shared with TRBD1. CDR3 size: 15 residues. Germline loops: CDR1 LNHDA, CDR2 SQIVND (reference sequence). V dropped 5 bases and J dropped 3; count of bases not matched to a gene: 5. The CDR3 DNA reads TGTGCCAGTAGTCCTCGGGACAGGGATGGAAACACCATATATTTT. This encodes CASSPRDRDGNTIYF.

The gene calls are TRBV7-8 and TRBJ1-5; 7 bases match TRBD1. The CDR3 runs 15 residues. CDR1 and CDR2 from the germline V gene are SGHVS and FQNEAQ. The trim removed 6 bases at V and 1 base at J, leaving 6 bases unmatched. CDR3: CASRPDRASNQPQHF. The CDR3 DNA reads TGTGCCAGCAGACCAGACAGGGCCAGCAATCAGCCCCAGCATTTT.

This clone was recorded a few times. CDR3 in DNA: TGTGCCAGCAGCCAAACTCGGGGAGGGCTTTCTATCGGCTACACCTTC. Translation: CASSQTRGGLSIGYTF. The V gene is TRBV7-9, the J gene TRBJ1-2; the D is unclear. The V gene's germline CDR1 is SEHNR and CDR2 FQNEAQ (reference sequence). The length of the CDR3 is 16 residues. Trimming took off 5 bases at V and 8 bases at J, with 24 bases between the two ends.

The rearrangement links TRBV10-1 to TRBJ2-1; 7 nucleotides align to TRBD2. This CDR3 has 17 amino acids. V lost 8 bases, J lost 4 bases, and 17 bases stayed unmatched. Germline CDR1 and CDR2: WNHNN and SYGVQD (reference sequence). The CDR3 loop reads CASPPLGTNPRYNEQFF. Here the CDR3 DNA reads TGCGCCAGCCCCCCCCTCGGGACTAACCCCCGGTACAATGAGCAGTTCTTC.

There are a few counts of this clone. The gene calls are TRBV7-8 and TRBJ2-1, with TRBD2 as a possible D gene (5 bases). From germline, CDR1 is SGHVS and CDR2 FQNEAQ. The CDR3 is 14 residues long. The V gene lost 5 bases and the J gene lost 7 bases, with 15 bases spanning the gap. The CDR3: CASSRTRTENEQFF. The CDR3 DNA is TGTGCCAGCAGCCGAACCCGGACTGAGAATGAGCAGTTCTTC.

This clone was recorded once. The rearrangement joins TRBV7-3 to TRBJ2-5; 9 bases are a match to TRBD2. Germline loops: CDR1 SGHTA, CDR2 FQGTGA. V dropped 2 bases and J dropped 3; count of bases not matched to a gene: 4. The CDR3 sequence is 15 residues long. CDR3 in amino acids: CASSLGGLAKETQYF. Written as DNA, the CDR3 is TGTGCCAGCAGCTTAGGGGGACTAGCCAAAGAGACCCAGTACTTC.

This clone was found once. The J gene is TRBJ2-7, the V gene TRBV21-1; TRBD1 is the table's D call and was not checked against the DNA. TRBV21-1 is a pseudogene locus. The CDR3 spans 17 residues. The CDR3 bases are TGTGCCAGCAGCTACCCCTCTCGACAGGCCAATGTCCACGAGCAGTACTTC. Amino acid sequence: CASSYPSRQANVHEQYF.

This clone appeared a few times. Other DNA sequences in this sample translate to the same CDR3. V and J are TRBV5-1 and TRBJ2-7, with a weak D call TRBD2 (7 bases). CDR1 and CDR2 (germline): SGHRS, YFSETQ. This CDR3 has 14 amino acids. V was shortened by 0 bases and J by 3 bases, with 10 bases between the two germline ends. CDR3 sequence reads: CASSLEGGNYEQYF. The CDR3 nucleotides read TGCGCCAGCAGCTTGGAGGGGGGGAACTACGAGCAGTACTTC.

In this sample, this clone turned up once. V is TRBV6-2 or TRBV6-3 and J is TRBJ1-2; maybe TRBD1 (5 bases). Germline CDR1 reads MNHEY; CDR2 reads SVGEGT. Trimming stripped 0 bases from V and 4 bases from J, with 6 bases between. This CDR3 has 13 residues. The CDR3: CASSYSGGYGYTF. CDR3 sequence (DNA): TGTGCCAGCAGTTACTCCGGGGGCTATGGCTACACCTTC.

V usage is TRBV25-1 and J usage is TRBJ2-7; 10 bases align to TRBD1. This CDR3 has 13 residues. The V gene's germline CDR1 is MGHDK and CDR2 SYGVNS. The junction had 5 bases not matched to a gene; V was cut back by 6 bases and J by 6 bases. CDR3 region: CASSRDRGSEQYF. CDR3 in DNA: TGTGCCAGCAGCCGGGACAGGGGCTCCGAGCAGTACTTC.

This chain links TRBV5-6 with TRBJ2-5; the D gene is possibly TRBD1 (6 bases). Trimming removed 4 bases at V and 9 bases at J, with 19 bases between. This CDR3 has 14 amino acids. Germline V lookup: CDR1 SGHDT, CDR2 YYEEEE. CDR3 sequence: CASSDRSFRGAQYF. In DNA, the CDR3 is TGTGCCAGCAGCGACCGGTCGTTCAGGGGAGCCCAGTACTTC.

The chain has TRBV30 and TRBJ1-3; TRBD1 matches 10 bases. The CDR3 sequence is 15 residues long. V was pared by 4 bases and J by 2 bases, with 5 bases of the junction left unmatched. Germline V gives CDR1 GTSNPN, CDR2 SVGIG (reference sequence). The CDR3 reads CAWTSGTGAGNTIYF. For the CDR3, the DNA is TGTGCCTGGACTTCCGGGACAGGGGCTGGAAACACCATATATTTT.

This chain connects TRBV10-1 to TRBJ2-1; 8 bases map to TRBD1. The CDR3 is made up of 14 amino acids. V dropped 5 bases and J dropped 10; count of bases not matched to a gene: 10. Germline CDR1 WNHNN, CDR2 SYGVQD (reference sequence). CDR3 sequence: CASSSGTGGREQFF. DNA for the CDR3: TGCGCCAGCAGTTCGGGGACAGGCGGACGGGAGCAGTTCTTC.

The chain combines TRBV7-7 with TRBJ2-2; D gene uncertain. Germline lookup yields CDR1 SSHAT and CDR2 FNYEAQ (reference sequence). V lost 1 base and J lost 5, with 8 bases in between. The CDR3 contains 14 residues. The CDR3: CASSLDPGTGELFF. The CDR3 DNA reads as TGTGCCAGCAGCTTAGATCCAGGAACCGGGGAGCTGTTTTTT.

V usage is TRBV7-9 and J usage is TRBJ2-6; tentatively, D is TRBD1 (6 bases). V lost 7 bases to trimming and J lost 0 bases, with 10 bases between them. Germline V lookup: CDR1 SEHNR, CDR2 FQNEAQ (reference sequence). The CDR3 is 15 amino acids. The CDR3 protein is CASNLQGSGANVLTF. In DNA form, the CDR3 reads TGTGCCAGCAACCTACAGGGCTCTGGGGCCAACGTCCTGACTTTC.

This chain uses TRBV28 with TRBJ1-4; D uncertain. The CDR3 runs to 13 residues. V lost 6 bases to trimming and J lost 3 bases, with 8 bases between them. Germline CDR1 and CDR2: MDHEN and SYDVKM. Here the CDR3 DNA reads TGTGCCAGCAGCCCTAGCTCTAATGAAAAACTGTTTTTT. This translates into CASSPSSNEKLFF.

V usage is TRBV3-1 (or the pseudogene TRBV3-2) and J usage is TRBJ1-1, with 7 bases lining up with TRBD1. This CDR3 has 13 amino acids. The V gene's germline CDR1 is LGHDT and CDR2 YNNKEL (reference sequence). V was pared by 4 bases and J by 1 base, with 0 bases of the junction left unmatched. CDR3 bases: TGTGCCAGCAGCCGACAGGGGAACACTGAAGCTTTCTTT. This encodes CASSRQGNTEAFF.

The V and J genes are TRBV19 and TRBJ2-1, with 11 bases lining up with TRBD2. The CDR3 is 15 residues long. Germline V CDR1 and CDR2: LNHDA, SQIVND (reference sequence). Trimming removed 1 base from V and 6 bases from J; junction bases left unmatched: 2. CDR3 DNA: TGTGCCAGTAGTATAGGACTAGCGGGACCCAATGAGCAGTTCTTC. Amino acid sequence: CASSIGLAGPNEQFF.

The chain links TRBV30 to TRBJ1-2; the match to TRBD1 covers 7 bases. Trimming cost V 2 bases and J 8 bases; bases outside gene matches: 5. The V gene's germline CDR1 is GTSNPN and CDR2 SVGIG (reference sequence). The CDR3 totals 12 residues. The CDR3 DNA sequence: TGTGCCTGGAGTATGGGACAGAGGGGCTACACCTTC. Its protein product is CAWSMGQRGYTF.

The CDR3 DNA reads as TGCAGCGTTCTTCGGGACAGGGGTTCACCCCTCCACTTT. Translation gives CSVLRDRGSPLHF. V gene TRBV29-1 combines with J gene TRBJ1-6; 10 positions agree with TRBD1. J gave up 9 bases and V 5 bases, and 4 bases lay outside the gene matches. The germline V gene encodes CDR1 SQVTM and CDR2 ANQGSEA. The CDR3 covers 13 residues.

This chain connects TRBV6-6 to TRBJ2-7, with 12 bases identical to TRBD2. In germline, CDR1 is MNHNY, CDR2 SVGAGI (reference sequence). Unmatched junction bases numbered 1, after V lost 2 bases and J lost 2 bases. This CDR3 contains 15 residues. CDR3 sequence: CASSYASGRAYEQYF. The CDR3 coding sequence is TGTGCCAGCAGTTACGCTAGCGGGAGGGCCTACGAGCAGTACTTC.

The chain combines TRBV19 with TRBJ2-2, with D tentatively TRBD1 (6 bases). The CDR3 is 17 amino acids. Per germline, CDR1 LNHDA and CDR2 SQIVND (reference sequence). Trimming took off 1 base at V and 3 bases at J, with 15 bases between the two ends. The CDR3 loop is CASSIGTGRGDTGELFF. CDR3 coding DNA: TGTGCCAGTAGTATAGGTACAGGGCGAGGGGACACCGGGGAGCTGTTTTTT.

This clone occurred a few times. The J gene is TRBJ2-1, the V gene TRBV9, with 8 bases fitting TRBD2. The CDR3 totals 16 residues. The J segment lost 5 bases and the V segment lost 0 bases, leaving 7 bases of the junction unmatched. Germline V gene lookup returns CDR1 SGDLS and CDR2 YYNGEE. The CDR3 here is CASSVVPGGRNNEQFF. The CDR3 DNA sequence: TGTGCCAGCAGCGTAGTGCCGGGAGGGAGGAACAATGAGCAGTTCTTC.

This sequence joins TRBV10-2 and TRBJ2-1; the match to TRBD2 covers 8 bases. The germline V gene has CDR1 WSHSY and CDR2 SAAADI. Unmatched junction bases numbered 3, after V lost 8 bases and J lost 3 bases. The CDR3 consists of 13 residues. The CDR3 sequence is CASSTSDYNEQFF. CDR3 coding DNA: TGCGCCAGCTCGACTAGCGACTACAATGAGCAGTTCTTC.

The J gene is TRBJ2-7, the V gene TRBV30; D is perhaps TRBD2 (7 bases). Germline CDR1 and CDR2: GTSNPN and SVGIG (reference sequence). The CDR3 is 16 amino acids. V gave up 2 bases and J gave up 2 bases, with 19 bases separating them. The CDR3 reads CAWSTFKKGGTYEQYF. In DNA form, the CDR3 reads TGTGCCTGGAGTACATTCAAGAAGGGGGGGACCTACGAGCAGTACTTC.